Listed below are T cell receptor beta chains from one sample, sequenced in a study of early T cells in non-severe SARS-CoV-2 infection. Each CDR3 protein is one row after TCRdb ran MiXCR on the 5' RACE reads. The table has roughly 69,000 distinct CDR3 sequences, more than 8.5% seen once. The input for sequencing was whole blood, taken at baseline. These receptors came from an adult who was a healthcare worker with PCR-confirmed SARS-CoV-2 infection or an uninfected control (not recorded which). CDR3s include the opening cysteine and the closing phenylalanine or tryptophan. D genes are given only for firm matches. Expanded clones are given a class, and other clones once, few, many or no size at all.

TRBJ2-1 | TRBD2 | few | TRBV11-2 | CASSPRLAVSYNEQFF | TGTGCCAGCAGCCCCCGGCTAGCGGTTTCCTACAATGAGCAGTTCTTC
TRBJ2-1 | TRBD1 | few | TRBV20-1 | CSAEPDRGLSYNEQFF | TGCAGTGCTGAACCGGACAGGGGGCTTTCCTACAATGAGCAGTTCTTC
TRBJ2-5 | TRBD2 | many | TRBV10-3 | CAISKRLADQETQYF | TGTGCCATCAGCAAGAGACTAGCGGACCAAGAGACCCAGTACTTC
TRBJ2-5 | NA | NA | TRBV7-2 | CASSPSGRGTPKTQYF | TGTGCCAGCAGCCCCAGTGGGAGAGGGACCCCAAAGACCCAGTACTTC
TRBJ2-7 | NA | many | TRBV4-2 | CASSQDPGTYEQYF | TGTGCCAGCAGCCAAGATCCAGGAACCTACGAGCAGTACTTC
TRBJ2-1 | NA | many | TRBV3-1 | CASSQVRGSYNEQFF | TGTGCCAGCAGCCAAGTGCGGGGATCCTACAATGAGCAGTTCTTC
TRBJ2-7 | NA | few | TRBV28 | CASTRPGEQYF | TGTGCCAGCACCCGACCCGGCGAGCAGTACTTC
TRBJ2-1 | NA | many | TRBV6-1 | CASRPASWDNEQFF | TGTGCCAGCAGGCCCGCCTCGTGGGACAATGAGCAGTTCTTC
TRBJ2-6 | TRBD1 | hyperexpanded | TRBV5-4 | CASSPGQSSGANVLTF | TGTGCCAGCAGCCCGGGACAGAGCTCTGGGGCCAACGTCCTGACTTTC
TRBJ2-7 | TRBD2 | many | TRBV28 | CASRTTSGTREQYF | TGTGCCAGCAGGACCACTAGCGGGACGAGGGAGCAGTACTTC
TRBJ2-7 | NA | many | TRBV6-1 | CASSGQLSATYEQYF | TGTGCCAGCAGTGGCCAGCTCTCAGCCACCTACGAGCAGTACTTC